The 10 T cell receptor beta chains in this list originate from one sample, sequenced in a study of early T cells in non-severe SARS-CoV-2 infection. TCRdb recomputed calls from the 5' RACE reads with MiXCR, one row per CDR3 protein. The data show about 69,000 distinct CDR3 sequences, about 9% seen once. The sequencing input was whole blood. The receptor set was obtained from an adult who was a healthcare worker with PCR-confirmed SARS-CoV-2 infection or an uninfected control (not recorded which).

This clonotype has at least ten counts. The chain links TRBV6-5 to TRBJ2-7; D is tentatively TRBD1 or TRBD2 (5 bases each). CDR3 length: 14 residues. V dropped 5 bases and J dropped 4 bases, with 15 bases sitting between them. Per the germline V gene, CDR1 is MNHEY and CDR2 is SVGAGI. This CDR3 reads CASSLRGPTYEQYF. The CDR3 DNA reads as TGTGCCAGCAGTCTCCGGGGACCGACTTACGAGCAGTACTTC.

This clonotype has ten or more counts. The chain combines TRBV4-2 with TRBJ2-1; 14 nucleotides line up with TRBD2. The CDR3 is made up of 14 amino acids. Per germline, CDR1 LGHNA and CDR2 YNFKEQ. Losses at the gene ends were 3 bases for V and 12 bases for J; bases not matched to a gene: 4. The CDR3 DNA follows: TGTGCCAGCAGCCAGGGACTAGCGGGGGCGGGGCAGTTCTTC. It encodes CASSQGLAGAGQFF.

The rearrangement links TRBV5-1 to TRBJ2-2, with 7 bases aligning to TRBD2. Looked up from germline, CDR1 is SGHRS and CDR2 is YFSETQ. The trim removed 4 bases at V and 1 base at J, leaving 4 bases unmatched. The CDR3 spans 15 residues. The CDR3 coding sequence is TGCGCCAGCAGCAACGGACTAGTGAACACCGGGGAGCTGTTTTTT. Its protein product is CASSNGLVNTGELFF. The entire variable domain, with the rest obtained from reference TRBV5-1 and TRBJ2-2, is as follows: KAGVTQTPRYLIKTRGQQVTLSCSPISGHRSVSWYQQTPGQGLQFLFEYFSETQRNKGNFPGRFSGRQFSNSRSEMNVSTLELGDSALYLCASSNGLVNTGELFFGEGSRLTVL.

This chain links TRBV6-1 with TRBJ2-7; D is ambiguous. Trimming removed 3 bases at V and 4 bases at J, with 10 bases between. Germline lookup yields CDR1 MNHNS and CDR2 SASEGT. The CDR3 is 13 amino acids. The chain's CDR3 is CASSDIIGYEQYF. CDR3 bases: TGTGCCAGCAGTGACATAATAGGATACGAGCAGTACTTC.

The chain is built from TRBV7-3 and TRBJ2-7, with a possible D match to TRBD1 (6 bases). This CDR3 spans 16 amino acids. V was pared by 3 bases and J by 5 bases, with 20 bases between. CDR1 is SGHTA, CDR2 FQGTGA, per germline. DNA for the CDR3: TGTGCCAGCAGCTTGAGCCCGGGACACGGGTATGACGAGCAGTACTTC. Translation: CASSLSPGHGYDEQYF.

The chain couples TRBV11-2 to TRBJ2-2; D perhaps matches TRBD1 (6 bases). The V and J ends lost 6 bases and 0 bases respectively, with 14 bases between them. Per the germline V gene, CDR1 is SGHAT and CDR2 is FQNNGV. This CDR3 has 16 amino acids. The DNA for the CDR3 is TGTGCCAGCAGACTGCTAGGGGGAGCGAACACCGGGGAGCTGTTTTTT. This codes for CASRLLGGANTGELFF.

The chain is built from TRBV9 and TRBJ2-3, with no clear D. The CDR3 loop spans 14 amino acids. Per germline, CDR1 SGDLS and CDR2 YYNGEE. The germline V and J ends were trimmed by 0 bases and 2 bases, with 7 bases remaining between them. DNA for the CDR3: TGTGCCAGCAGCGTAGGAAGGTTCACAGATACGCAGTATTTT. Its translation is CASSVGRFTDTQYF.

This clonotype was seen more than once but under ten times. The V call is TRBV29-1, the J call TRBJ2-7; D uncertain. The V gene's germline CDR1 is SQVTM and CDR2 ANQGSEA. V was shortened by 5 bases and J by 3 bases, with 11 bases between the two germline ends. The CDR3 contains 12 residues. The CDR3 sequence: CSVITGLYEQYF. CDR3 DNA sequence: TGCAGCGTTATTACGGGTCTCTACGAGCAGTACTTC.

The table lists this clonotype with many counts. J is TRBJ2-2 and V is TRBV6-2 or TRBV6-3; D is undetermined. V was trimmed by 6 bases and J by 0 bases, leaving 2 bases between them. The CDR3 covers 12 residues. CDR1 and CDR2 (germline): MNHEY, SVGEGT. CDR3 sequence: CASRPNTGELFF. CDR3 DNA: TGTGCCAGCAGACCGAACACCGGGGAGCTGTTTTTT.

The chain joins TRBV7-2 to TRBJ1-1; D unclear. Germline V lookup: CDR1 SGHTA, CDR2 FQGNSA. Trimming pared 5 bases from V and 0 bases from J, leaving 7 bases between. The CDR3 sequence is 13 residues long. The CDR3 here is CASSQGMNTEAFF. In DNA form, the CDR3 reads TGTGCCAGCAGCCAAGGGATGAACACTGAAGCTTTCTTT.